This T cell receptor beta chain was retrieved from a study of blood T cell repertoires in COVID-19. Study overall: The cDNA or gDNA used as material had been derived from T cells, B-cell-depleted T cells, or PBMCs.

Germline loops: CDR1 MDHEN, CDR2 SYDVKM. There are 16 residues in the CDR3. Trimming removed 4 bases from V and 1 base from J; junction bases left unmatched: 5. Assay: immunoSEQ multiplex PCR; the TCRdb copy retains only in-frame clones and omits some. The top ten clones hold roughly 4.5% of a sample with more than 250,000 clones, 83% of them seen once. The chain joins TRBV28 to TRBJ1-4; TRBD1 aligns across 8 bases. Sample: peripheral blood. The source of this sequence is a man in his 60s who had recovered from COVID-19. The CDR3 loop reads CASSSPGQGTNEKLFF. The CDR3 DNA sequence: TGTGCCAGCAGTTCACCCGGACAGGGAACTAATGAAAAACTGTTTTTT.